Given below is one T cell receptor beta chain in context. The entry originates in a study of technical replicates of blood from several donors. Measured with immunoSEQ multiplex PCR; TCRdb has only the in-frame clones, and not every one. This sample yields 60,000 to 90,000 clones, of which 95% are seen a single time; more than 0.2% belongs to the top ten. The J segment lost 7 bases and the V segment lost 5 bases, leaving 9 bases of the junction unmatched. The CDR3 sequence is 17 residues long. CDR1 is SGHTA, CDR2 FQGNSA, per germline. Sequencing used T cells isolated from PBMCs. The sequence was obtained from a human donor in good health. V usage is TRBV7-2 and J usage is TRBJ2-2, with TRBD2 matching over 14 bases. DNA for the CDR3: TGTGCCAGCAGCCCCACCGGGACTAGCGGGAGTCTCGGGGAGCTGTTTTTT. Its protein is CASSPTGTSGSLGELFF.